The rows below give T cell receptor beta chains drawn from one sample of a study of cytomegalovirus exposure and HLA in healthy donors. The data were produced by immunoSEQ multiplex PCR, yet TCRdb's version contains in-frame clones alone and is incomplete. The sample records 150,000 to 200,000 clones, around 77% being singletons. Specimen: PBMCs. Every receptor here comes from a woman aged 30 to 39 in good health and CMV-seronegative. CDR3s include the opening cysteine and the closing phenylalanine or tryptophan. The order of the fields is clone size, V gene, D gene, CDR3 length, J gene, CDR3 DNA, CDR3 protein. D genes are given only for firm matches. Clone size is given for some rows only: seen once, a few or many times, or a class if the clone is expanded.

size: .; V: TRBV5-1; D: TRBD1; length: 16; J: TRBJ2-6; DNA: TGCGCCAGCAGCTGGGACAGGACGGCTGGGGCCAACGTCCTGACTTTC; CDR3: CASSWDRTAGANVLTF
size: .; V: TRBV30; D: .; length: 13; J: TRBJ2-7; DNA: TGTGCCTGGGACCAGGGACATCGGGGCGAGCAGTACTTC; CDR3: CAWDQGHRGEQYF
size: few; V: TRBV21-1; D: .; length: 19; J: TRBJ2-7; DNA: TGTGCCAGCAGCAAAGTTGCGGGACAGGGGGCCTCGAGCTCCTACGAGCAGTACTTC; CDR3: CASSKVAGQGASSSYEQYF
size: once; V: TRBV6-1; D: .; length: 15; J: TRBJ1-3; DNA: TGTGCCAGCAGTCGGACAGTAGCACTAGGAAACACCATATATTTT; CDR3: CASSRTVALGNTIYF
size: once; V: TRBV11-2; D: .; length: 13; J: TRBJ1-1; DNA: TGTGCCAGCAGCGTACAAACGAACACTGAAGCTTTCTTT; CDR3: CASSVQTNTEAFF
size: few; V: TRBV30; D: TRBD2; length: 15; J: TRBJ2-3; DNA: TGTGCCTGGAGTTACTCGCTAGCGGGGACAGATACGCAGTATTTT; CDR3: CAWSYSLAGTDTQYF
size: .; V: TRBV4-2; D: .; length: 14; J: TRBJ1-2; DNA: TGTGCCAGCAGCCAAGATGCCGGGGGCTATGGCTACACCTTC; CDR3: CASSQDAGGYGYTF
size: once; V: TRBV7-9; D: .; length: 13; J: TRBJ1-6; DNA: TGTGCCAGCAGCTTGGTGAGGCCGGAACCCCTCCACTTT; CDR3: CASSLVRPEPLHF
size: .; V: TRBV7-9; D: TRBD1; length: 14; J: TRBJ1-2; DNA: TGTGCCAGCAGCTATGCGACAGGGCTGCGCGGCTACACCTTC; CDR3: CASSYATGLRGYTF
size: .; V: TRBV4-1; D: TRBD1; length: 16; J: TRBJ2-3; DNA: TGCGCCAGCAGCCAAGGGCTGGGACAGGGGTCAGATACGCAGTATTTT; CDR3: CASSQGLGQGSDTQYF
size: .; V: TRBV2; D: TRBD1; length: 15; J: TRBJ1-2; DNA: TGTGCCAGCAGTGGCGACAGGGTCTTAAACTATGGCTACACCTTC; CDR3: CASSGDRVLNYGYTF
size: .; V: TRBV2; D: .; length: 14; J: TRBJ1-5; DNA: TGTGCCAGCAGTGAAAACCTACCCGATCAGCCCCAGCATTTT; CDR3: CASSENLPDQPQHF
size: few; V: TRBV29-1; D: TRBD1; length: 13; J: TRBJ1-1; DNA: TGCAGCGCAGCGGGACAGGGGAACACTGAAGCTTTCTTT; CDR3: CSAAGQGNTEAFF
size: few; V: TRBV7-2; D: .; length: 16; J: TRBJ2-1; DNA: TGTGCCAGCAGCGCCTGGGACTCCGACCCCTACAATGAGCAGTTCTTC; CDR3: CASSAWDSDPYNEQFF
size: .; V: TRBV5-8; D: TRBD1; length: 15; J: TRBJ1-5; DNA: TGTGCCAGCAGCTCCCGGGACAGGGGGGATCAGCCCCAGCATTTT; CDR3: CASSSRDRGDQPQHF
size: .; V: TRBV30; D: TRBD2; length: 19; J: TRBJ2-3; DNA: TGTGCCTGGAGTGTATCCCGCCGAACTAGCGGGGGGCCCACAGATACGCAGTATTTT; CDR3: CAWSVSRRTSGGPTDTQYF
size: .; V: TRBV19; D: TRBD1; length: 19; J: TRBJ2-6; DNA: TGTGCCAGTAGTATAATAAGGACAGGGGCGATCTCTGGGGCCAACGTCCTGACTTTC; CDR3: CASSIIRTGAISGANVLTF
size: .; V: TRBV7-2; D: .; length: 14; J: TRBJ2-7; DNA: TGTGCCAGCAGCTTCGGGACAATTACCTACGAGCAGTACTTC; CDR3: CASSFGTITYEQYF
size: few; V: TRBV4-2; D: .; length: 14; J: TRBJ2-7; DNA: TGTGCCAGCAGCCAAGGGGGGGGGCTGGGGGAGCAGTACTTC; CDR3: CASSQGGGLGEQYF
size: .; V: TRBV5-1; D: TRBD1; length: 17; J: TRBJ2-5; DNA: TGCGCCAGCAGCCCCGGGACAGGGGTGTTTAGCGGGGAGACCCAGTACTTC; CDR3: CASSPGTGVFSGETQYF
size: .; V: TRBV6-1; D: .; length: 12; J: TRBJ1-1; DNA: TGTGCCAGCAGTGTGATGACGACTAAAGCTTTCTTT; CDR3: CASSVMTTKAFF
size: .; V: TRBV6-1; D: TRBD1; length: 15; J: TRBJ1-2; DNA: TGTGCCAGCAGTCGCGGACAGGGGAGGGACTATGGCTACACCTTC; CDR3: CASSRGQGRDYGYTF
size: few; V: TRBV6-6; D: .; length: 15; J: TRBJ1-1; DNA: TGTGCCAGCAGTTACCGATTCAGGGAATACACTGAAGCTTTCTTT; CDR3: CASSYRFREYTEAFF
size: .; V: TRBV5-1; D: TRBD1; length: 15; J: TRBJ1-2; DNA: TGCGCCAGCAGCTTGGAGGCAGGGGGCAACTATGGCTACACCTTC; CDR3: CASSLEAGGNYGYTF
size: .; V: TRBV30; D: .; length: 15; J: TRBJ1-1; DNA: TGTGCCTGGGAGTTTACAGGGTCAAGAAACACTGAAGCTTTCTTT; CDR3: CAWEFTGSRNTEAFF
size: .; V: TRBV5-1; D: .; length: 11; J: TRBJ2-7; DNA: TGCGCCAGCAGCTTGGAATCTGAGCAGTACTTC; CDR3: CASSLESEQYF
size: .; V: TRBV18; D: .; length: 12; J: TRBJ2-3; DNA: TGTGCCAGCTCACAGGGGTCAGATACGCAGTATTTT; CDR3: CASSQGSDTQYF